A single sample gave rise to the 23 T cell receptor beta chains below, sequenced in a study of cytomegalovirus exposure and HLA in healthy donors. The PCR employed 60 Vbeta primers together with 13 Jbeta primers. Data came from immunoSEQ multiplex PCR; TCRdb stores just in-frame clones and leaves some out. This table holds some 42,000 clones, 50% found once. Sequenced: PBMCs. Every receptor here comes from a human donor in good health.

V gene TRBV19 combines with J gene TRBJ1-2; no clear D gene. The CDR3 is made up of 16 amino acids. The V gene lost 10 bases and the J gene lost 4 bases, with 25 bases spanning the gap. Germline CDR1 reads LNHDA; CDR2 reads SQIVND (reference sequence). CDR3 sequence reads: CAIRTNTGSRSYGYTF. CDR3 coding DNA: TGTGCCATTAGGACGAACACCGGGAGCAGATCCTATGGCTACACCTTC.

This clone was observed a single time. V gene TRBV6-5 combines with J gene TRBJ1-2, with 7 bases lining up with TRBD1. J lost 8 bases, V lost 2 bases, and 8 bases had no gene match. The germline CDR1 and CDR2 sequences are MNHEY and SVGAGI. The length of the CDR3 is 14 residues. CDR3 nucleotide sequence: TGTGCCAGCAGTTACACGCAGACAGGGCTCGGCTACACCTTC. It is translated as CASSYTQTGLGYTF.

The rearrangement uses TRBV7-2 and TRBJ2-2; perhaps TRBD1 as D (5 bases). The CDR3 totals 14 residues. Per the germline V gene, CDR1 is SGHTA and CDR2 is FQGNSA. Trimming stripped 3 bases from V and 4 bases from J, with 9 bases between. The CDR3 DNA sequence: TGTGCCAGCAGCTTCCTCAGGGTCACCGGGGAGCTGTTTTTT. This sequence encodes CASSFLRVTGELFF. The variable domain in full, completed from reference TRBV7-2 and TRBJ2-2, reads GAGVSQSPSNKVTEKGKDVELRCDPISGHTALYWYRQSLGQGLEFLIYFQGNSAPDKSGLPSDRFSAERTGGSVSTLTIQRTQQEDSAVYLCASSFLRVTGELFFGEGSRLTVL.

The chain has TRBV6-7 and TRBJ1-2, with D possibly matching TRBD1 (6 bases). TRBV6-7 carries the ORF label, with uncertain function. V was cut by 6 bases and J by 12 bases, with 23 bases left in between. The CDR3 consists of 14 residues. The CDR3 nucleotides are TGTGCCAGCAGACCCCCGGGACAAGGGAAAAGGGACACCTTC. It codes for CASRPPGQGKRDTF.

The rearrangement joins TRBV27 to TRBJ1-5, with 10 bases fitting TRBD1. The CDR3 is 16 amino acids. Unmatched junction bases numbered 7, after V lost 5 bases and J lost 3 bases. Germline CDR1 reads MNHEY; CDR2 reads SMNVEV (reference sequence). The CDR3 loop reads CASSQEGQGNNQPQHF. The CDR3 nucleotides read TGTGCCAGCAGTCAAGAGGGACAGGGGAACAATCAGCCCCAGCATTTT.

The CDR3 region is CASRGQVLSNQPQHF. CDR3 sequence (DNA): TGTGCCAGCAGAGGACAGGTACTCAGCAATCAGCCCCAGCATTTT. This chain uses TRBV28 with TRBJ1-5; 7 bases match TRBD1. Germline V gene sequence: CDR1 MDHEN, CDR2 SYDVKM. The V and J ends lost 6 bases and 1 base, in that order; junction bases with no gene match: 6. The CDR3 spans 15 residues.

The chain recombines TRBV4-3 with TRBJ2-4; 9 bases match TRBD2. Per germline, CDR1 LGHNA and CDR2 YSLEER. The CDR3 extends over 20 amino acids. Trimming cost V 4 bases and J 3 bases; bases outside gene matches: 19. CDR3: CASSLKPPWEAGGFKNIQYF. In DNA, the CDR3 is TGCGCCAGCAGCCTAAAGCCCCCCTGGGAGGCGGGGGGGTTCAAAAACATTCAGTACTTC.

In this sample, this clone turned up a few times. The CDR3 region has the DNA TGTGCCAGCCAAGGGCAGGGGGTATACTATGGCTACACCTTC. It specifies CASQGQGVYYGYTF. The V gene is TRBV6-5, the J gene TRBJ1-2; 7 bases are shared with TRBD1. This CDR3 is built from 14 residues. Losses at the gene ends were 8 bases for V and 3 bases for J; bases not matched to a gene: 9. Germline V gene sequence: CDR1 MNHEY, CDR2 SVGAGI.

The chain employs TRBV7-9 and TRBJ1-1; TRBD1 matches at 8 bases. The CDR3 runs 14 residues. The V segment lost 3 bases and the J segment 5 bases; nucleotides outside the gene matches: 5. The germline V gene encodes CDR1 SEHNR and CDR2 FQNEAQ (reference sequence). The CDR3 sequence: CASSFQGARTEAFF. CDR3 DNA: TGTGCCAGCAGCTTTCAGGGGGCGAGAACTGAAGCTTTCTTT. The whole variable domain, remainder taken from reference TRBV7-9 and TRBJ1-1, is DTGVSQNPRHKITKRGQNVTFRCDPISEHNRLYWYRQTLGQGPEFLTYFQNEAQLEKSRLLSDRFSAERPKGSFSTLEIQRTEQGDSAMYLCASSFQGARTEAFFGQGTRLTVV.

V usage is TRBV6-5 and J usage is TRBJ1-5; maybe TRBD1 (5 bases). This CDR3 has 16 amino acids. CDR1 and CDR2 from the germline V gene are MNHEY and SVGAGI. Trimming shortened V by 4 bases and J by 0 bases, and 13 bases separated the two germline ends. In DNA form, the CDR3 reads TGTGCCAGCAGTTGGGGCGAACTATATAGCAATCAGCCCCAGCATTTT. Protein product: CASSWGELYSNQPQHF.

The chain recombines TRBV29-1 with TRBJ1-1, with 7 bases aligning to TRBD1. CDR1 is SQVTM and CDR2 is ANQGSEA in the germline V gene. Trimming cost V 7 bases and J 1 base; bases outside gene matches: 9. The CDR3 is 14 residues long. The chain's CDR3 is CSANPGQPNTEAFF. CDR3 DNA: TGCAGCGCTAATCCGGGACAGCCGAACACTGAAGCTTTCTTT.

The chain employs TRBV5-1 and TRBJ2-5; D is possibly TRBD2 (6 bases). The end of the DNA fits TRBJ2-7 better, so the J call may be wrong. The germline gives CDR1 SGHRS, CDR2 YFSETQ. This CDR3 is 15 amino acids long. The CDR3 loop is CASSSLAQSSYEQYF. The CDR3 coding sequence is TGCGCCAGCAGCTCACTAGCCCAATCGTCCTACGAGCAGTACTTC.

V is TRBV19 and J is TRBJ1-2; D not certain. The ends were cut back, 3 bases at V and 0 bases at J, with 11 bases in the middle. The CDR3 consists of 15 residues. The V gene's germline CDR1 is LNHDA and CDR2 SQIVND (reference sequence). The CDR3: CASSIQDYSNYGYTF. Written as DNA, the CDR3 is TGTGCCAGTAGTATCCAGGATTACTCTAACTATGGCTACACCTTC.

In regard to this clone: At one of its ends the junction is not consistent with the germline gene, which may arise from a read error. The genes are TRBV9 and TRBJ2-7; TRBD2 might be the D (7 bases). CDR3 length: 15 residues. Germline lookup yields CDR1 SGDLS and CDR2 YYNGEE. CDR3 in amino acids: CARSEEEGGGYEQYF. In DNA, the CDR3 is TGTGCCAGGAGCGAGGAGGAGGGGGGGGGCTACGAGCAGTACTTC.

The CDR3 sequence is CASSLSRGPATNEKLFF. The CDR3 coding sequence is TGTGCCAGCAGCTTAAGTCGGGGTCCCGCAACTAATGAAAAACTGTTTTTT. The chain combines TRBV7-2 with TRBJ1-4, with D hard to call. V shed 2 bases and J shed 0 bases, with 13 bases lying between them. The CDR3 contains 17 residues. In germline, CDR1 is SGHTA, CDR2 FQGNSA. Drawing the rest from reference TRBV7-2 and TRBJ1-4, the complete variable domain is GAGVSQSPSNKVTEKGKDVELRCDPISGHTALYWYRQSLGQGLEFLIYFQGNSAPDKSGLPSDRFSAERTGGSVSTLTIQRTQQEDSAVYLCASSLSRGPATNEKLFFGSGTQLSVL.

This chain joins TRBV7-6 and TRBJ2-5; no clear D gene. Trimming stripped 0 bases from V and 2 bases from J, with 10 bases between. Per germline, CDR1 SGHVS and CDR2 FNYEAQ. The length of the CDR3 is 15 residues. This CDR3 is CASSLAAGYQETQYF. The CDR3 region has the DNA TGTGCCAGCAGCTTAGCCGCAGGATATCAAGAGACCCAGTACTTC.

This clone was detected once. The chain couples TRBV11-3 to TRBJ1-2; TRBD1 is a possible D gene (5 bases). V was trimmed by 3 bases and J by 7 bases, leaving 12 bases between them. This CDR3 region has 13 residues. Germline CDR1 reads SGHNT; CDR2 reads YENEEA. As DNA, the CDR3 is TGTGCCAGCAGCTTTTCCGGGGGACTTGGCTACACCTTC. This codes for CASSFSGGLGYTF.

Regarding this clone: At one boundary the junction diverges from the germline segment, which might be a read error. DNA for the CDR3: TGTGCCAGCAGGGAAGGGACCTACTCGGAGGTCGAGCAGTACTTC. This codes for CASREGTYSEVEQYF. The rearrangement links TRBV2 to TRBJ2-7, with D perhaps TRBD1 or TRBD2 (5 bases each). The germline gives CDR1 SNHLY, CDR2 FYNNEI. This CDR3 has 15 amino acids.

V and J are TRBV5-1 and TRBJ2-5, with D perhaps matching TRBD1 (6 bases). V gave up 4 bases and J gave up 5 bases, with 12 bases separating them. The CDR3 covers 13 residues. Looked up from germline, CDR1 is SGHRS and CDR2 is YFSETQ. In nucleotides, the CDR3 is TGCGCCAGCAGCCCCAGGGGCCGGGAGACCCAGTACTTC. It codes for CASSPRGRETQYF.

The V gene is TRBV9, the J gene TRBJ2-7, with 10 bases aligning to TRBD2. V lost 2 bases to trimming and J lost 4 bases; unmatched junction nucleotides: 6. Germline CDR1 reads SGDLS; CDR2 reads YYNGEE. The CDR3 loop spans 15 amino acids. The DNA of the CDR3 is TGTGCCAGCAGCGTGGGAAGCGGGAGGGGATACGAGCAGTACTTC. Its translation is CASSVGSGRGYEQYF.

The rearrangement joins TRBV6-4 to TRBJ2-2, with TRBD2 identical over 7 bases. This CDR3 is 13 amino acids long. The V gene's germline CDR1 is MRHNA and CDR2 SNTAGT. Trimming cost V 7 bases and J 4 bases; bases outside gene matches: 3. CDR3: CASTPGGTGELFF. CDR3 nucleotide sequence: TGTGCCAGCACCCCGGGGGGCACCGGGGAGCTGTTTTTT.

The rearrangement joins TRBV18 to TRBJ1-4, with 11 bases that match TRBD1. CDR1 and CDR2 from the germline V gene are KGHSH and LQKENI. The CDR3 length is 19 residues. The V and J ends lost 4 bases and 0 bases, in that order; junction bases with no gene match: 10. The DNA of the CDR3 is TGTGCCAGCTCACACGGACAGGGGGCGTCGACCACAACTAATGAAAAACTGTTTTTT. Encoded protein: CASSHGQGASTTTNEKLFF.

This clone was detected only a few times. The genes are TRBV4-3 and TRBJ2-2; D not certain. The germline gives CDR1 LGHNA, CDR2 YSLEER. This CDR3 region has 15 residues. The germline V and J ends were trimmed by 4 bases and 1 base, with 10 bases remaining between them. The CDR3 DNA reads TGCGCCAGCAGCCGGGTCAGAGGGAACACCGGGGAGCTGTTTTTT. It specifies CASSRVRGNTGELFF.